This TCR beta chain was obtained from a study of PD-L1 blockade in urothelial cancer. Here immunoSEQ multiplex PCR was the method, and the copy in TCRdb shows in-frame clones only, minus some. This sample carries roughly 120,000 clones, around 90% of them seen once, and the ten largest clones take less than 4.5%. The CDR3 is 13 residues long. Between the trimmed V and J ends, which lost 0 bases and 5 bases, there was a span of 10 bases. The germline V gene has CDR1 GTSNPN and CDR2 SVGIG (reference sequence). The time point is: peripheral blood 6 weeks after treatment start. The sequence came from a man aged 55 to 70 with urothelial cancer. The sequences come from PBMCs, collected around atezolizumab (anti-PD-L1) treatment. The genes are TRBV30 and TRBJ1-1, with unresolved D. CDR3 sequence (DNA): TGTGCCTGGAGTGTACCCGTGAGGACTGAAGCTTTCTTT. It is translated as CAWSVPVRTEAFF. Variable domain in full (rest from reference TRBV30 and TRBJ1-1): SQTIHQWPATLVQPVGSPLSLECTVEGTSNPNLYWYRQAAGRGLQLLFYSVGIGQISSEVPQNLSASRPQDRQFILSSKKLLLSDSGFYLCAWSVPVRTEAFFGQGTRLTVV.